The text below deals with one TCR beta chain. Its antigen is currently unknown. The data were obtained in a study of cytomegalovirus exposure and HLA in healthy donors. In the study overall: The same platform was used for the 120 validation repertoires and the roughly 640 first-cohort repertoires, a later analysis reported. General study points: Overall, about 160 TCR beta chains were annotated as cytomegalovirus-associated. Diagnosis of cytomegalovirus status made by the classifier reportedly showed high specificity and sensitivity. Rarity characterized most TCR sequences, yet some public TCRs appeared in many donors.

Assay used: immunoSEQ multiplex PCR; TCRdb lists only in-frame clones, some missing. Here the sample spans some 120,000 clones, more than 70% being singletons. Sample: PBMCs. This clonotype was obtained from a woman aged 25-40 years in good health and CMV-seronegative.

The CDR3 region has the DNA TGTGCCAGTAGTATAGATATCGCGGGTGTGAATTCACCCCTCCACTTT. Its translation: CASSIDIAGVNSPLHF. This chain uses TRBV19 with TRBJ1-6; unclear D gene. The CDR3 runs to 16 residues. Trimming stripped 0 bases from V and 7 bases from J, with 13 bases between. In germline, CDR1 is LNHDA, CDR2 SQIVND (reference sequence).